The 14 T cell receptor beta chains in this list originate from one sample, sequenced in a study of T cell repertoires in cytomegalovirus infection. A single record per CDR3 protein comes from TCRdb applying MiXCR to the reads. This table has more than 150,000 distinct CDR3 sequences, roughly 19% appearing once. Sequencing was carried out using PBMCs. All receptors come from a human donor in good health (CMV status not recorded). Some clones in this sample may be carry-over from other donors' samples.

This chain connects TRBV7-9 to TRBJ1-1; the D gene is possibly TRBD1 (6 bases). The CDR3 is 15 residues long. Trimming removed 1 base at V and 1 base at J, with 10 bases between. The germline V gene has CDR1 SEHNR and CDR2 FQNEAQ (reference sequence). CDR3 loop: CASSLVTGTNTEAFF. CDR3 sequence (DNA): TGTGCCAGCAGCTTAGTTACAGGGACGAACACTGAAGCTTTCTTT.

V is TRBV7-8 and J is TRBJ2-7, with D tentatively TRBD1 or TRBD2 (6 bases each). The CDR3 covers 15 residues. CDR1 and CDR2 from the germline V gene are SGHVS and FQNEAQ. Trimming shortened V by 1 base and J by 5 bases, and 15 bases separated the two germline ends. CDR3 amino acids: CASSLGVVGGHEQYF. The CDR3 nucleotides are TGTGCCAGCAGCTTAGGAGTAGTAGGGGGGCACGAGCAGTACTTC.

This clonotype came up a few times. The V gene is TRBV23-1, the J gene TRBJ2-7, with D unclear. TRBV23-1 is designated an ORF whose function remains uncertain. The CDR3 is 16 residues long. V gave up 4 bases and J gave up 4 bases, with 20 bases separating them. CDR3 DNA: TGCGCCAGCAGTCTTTCGGCTGGTAGGGCCTATTACGAGCAGTACTTC. Translation: CASSLSAGRAYYEQYF.

The J gene is TRBJ2-1, the V gene TRBV19; 8 nucleotides line up with TRBD2. The germline V gene has CDR1 LNHDA and CDR2 SQIVND (reference sequence). Trimming cost V 2 bases and J 8 bases; bases outside gene matches: 8. The length of the CDR3 is 15 residues. CDR3 sequence (DNA): TGTGCCAGTAGTATAATAGCGGGACCTTTCGATGAGCAGTTCTTC. Encoded protein: CASSIIAGPFDEQFF.

The chain is built from TRBV7-6 and TRBJ2-5; tentatively, D is TRBD1 (6 bases). The CDR3 contains 20 residues. Per germline, CDR1 SGHVS and CDR2 FNYEAQ. Trimming cost V 2 bases and J 0 bases, with 25 bases left between them. The CDR3 loop is CASSLLRPRNRENHQETQYF. In DNA, the CDR3 is TGTGCCAGCAGCTTATTACGCCCTCGAAACAGGGAGAATCACCAAGAGACCCAGTACTTC.

This clonotype was recorded a few times. The chain couples TRBV19 to TRBJ2-4; D may be TRBD1 or TRBD2 (5 bases each). The length of the CDR3 is 15 residues. V lost 4 bases to trimming and J lost 0 bases, with 10 bases between them. Germline V CDR1 and CDR2: LNHDA, SQIVND (reference sequence). The CDR3 is CASSTGPLAKNIQYF. In DNA form, the CDR3 reads TGTGCCAGTAGTACGGGACCTTTAGCCAAAAACATTCAGTACTTC.

This clonotype was counted between two and nine times. J is TRBJ2-7 and V is TRBV5-1; no clear D gene. The CDR3 runs 14 residues. Germline-derived CDR1 and CDR2 are SGHRS and YFSETQ. The V gene lost 0 bases and the J gene lost 4 bases, with 11 bases spanning the gap. DNA for the CDR3: TGCGCCAGCAGCTTGGGCGGACGGAAATACGAGCAGTACTTC. Translation gives CASSLGGRKYEQYF.

About this clonotype: A much larger clone sits a single nucleotide away, making a read error possible. This rearrangement joins TRBV6-6 to TRBJ2-1; D is unresolved. Deletions cut 10 bases from V and 10 bases from J, with 23 bases between. There are 14 residues in the CDR3. From germline, CDR1 is MNHNY and CDR2 SVGAGI (reference sequence). CDR3 sequence (DNA): TGTGCCACTTTGGAGACTCGGCCGAGCAAGGAGCAGTTCTTC. Translated: CATLETRPSKEQFF.

This chain joins TRBV13 and TRBJ2-7; 8 positions match TRBD2. V was pared by 3 bases and J by 3 bases, with 13 bases of the junction left unmatched. Germline values: CDR1 PRHDT, CDR2 FYEKMQ (reference sequence). CDR3 length equals 17 residues. The CDR3 coding sequence is TGTGCCAGCAGCTTCACCATGGGGGCTAGCGGGTTCTACGAGCAGTACTTC. Its translation is CASSFTMGASGFYEQYF.

This clonotype was seen only a few times. At one boundary the junction diverges from the germline segment, which might be a read error. The J gene is TRBJ2-4, the V gene TRBV2; D not resolved. The CDR3 covers 14 residues. CDR1 is SNHLY and CDR2 is FYNNEI in the germline V gene. The CDR3 protein is CASREGIAKNIQYF. CDR3 coding DNA: TGTGCCAGCAGGGAAGGAATAGCCAAAAACATTCAGTACTTC.

The chain uses TRBV7-8 and TRBJ2-1; a possible D gene is TRBD2 (6 bases). Germline CDR1 SGHVS, CDR2 FQNEAQ. The CDR3 loop spans 15 amino acids. Trimming removed 5 bases from V and 5 bases from J, with 16 bases in between. CDR3 nucleotides: TGTGCCAGCAGCCCACGGGCCGGGAGAAACAATGAGCAGTTCTTC. This encodes CASSPRAGRNNEQFF.

The table lists this clonotype with a few counts. The rearrangement links TRBV2 to TRBJ2-5; TRBD2 might be the D (6 bases). Germline V lookup: CDR1 SNHLY, CDR2 FYNNEI. The ends were cut back, 6 bases at V and 2 bases at J, with 13 bases in the middle. The CDR3 consists of 14 residues. This CDR3 reads CASSRDWIQETQYF. CDR3 DNA: TGTGCCAGCAGCCGGGACTGGATACAAGAGACCCAGTACTTC.

V gene TRBV19 combines with J gene TRBJ2-5, with D perhaps matching TRBD1 or TRBD2 (5 bases each). The germline CDR1 and CDR2 sequences are LNHDA and SQIVND (reference sequence). CDR3 size: 13 residues. Trimming cost V 3 bases and J 4 bases, with 9 bases left between them. The CDR3 region is CASSMAGRETQYF. The CDR3 DNA follows: TGTGCCAGTAGTATGGCAGGGAGAGAGACCCAGTACTTC.

Many counts were recorded for this clonotype. V is TRBV2 and J is TRBJ2-3; possibly TRBD1 for D (6 bases). The CDR3 totals 14 residues. In germline, CDR1 is SNHLY, CDR2 FYNNEI. V lost 7 bases and J 1 base, leaving 12 bases between the germline ends. Here the CDR3 DNA reads TGTGCCAGCATGGGTCCAGGGGGCACAGATACGCAGTATTTT. Translation gives CASMGPGGTDTQYF.